This entry features one T cell receptor beta chain sequence. Generated by immunoSEQ multiplex PCR, the TCRdb table keeps only in-frame clones and is missing some. This repertoire shows hundreds of thousands of clones, about nine tenths found once; its top ten account for roughly 2.6%. These data belong to a study of blood T cell repertoires in COVID-19. About the study: COVID-19 samples collected from the United States, Italy and Spain covered acute and convalescent phases.

Enrolled through a virtual design, the participants were between about 18 and 89 years of age and came from some 25 US areas. Participants' own reports of clinical history determined their cohort assignment. V shed 4 bases and J 4 bases; nucleotides not matched to a gene: 6. Germline V gene lookup returns CDR1 SGHVS and CDR2 FQNEAQ. CDR3 length equals 15 residues. V gene TRBV7-8 combines with J gene TRBJ1-4, with 7 bases identical to TRBD1. The receptor's source is a woman between 25 and 40 years old with acute COVID-19. The sequencing input was PBMCs or T cells enriched from blood (not recorded which). For the CDR3, the DNA is TGTGCCAGCAGCTACTACGGGACAGATAATGAAAAACTGTTTTTT. It specifies CASSYYGTDNEKLFF.